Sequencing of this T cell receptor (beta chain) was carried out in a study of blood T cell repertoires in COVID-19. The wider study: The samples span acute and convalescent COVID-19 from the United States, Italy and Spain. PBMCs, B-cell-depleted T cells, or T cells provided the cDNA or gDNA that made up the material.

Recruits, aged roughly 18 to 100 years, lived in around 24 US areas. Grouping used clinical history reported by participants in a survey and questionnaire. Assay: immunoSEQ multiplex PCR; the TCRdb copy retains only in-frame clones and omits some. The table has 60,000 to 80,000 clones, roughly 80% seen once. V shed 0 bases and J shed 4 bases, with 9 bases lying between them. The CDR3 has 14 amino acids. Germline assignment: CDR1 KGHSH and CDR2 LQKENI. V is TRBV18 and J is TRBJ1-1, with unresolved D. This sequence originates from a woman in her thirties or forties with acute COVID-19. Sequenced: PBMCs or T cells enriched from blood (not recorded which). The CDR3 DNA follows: TGTGCCAGCTCACCACCGCGGGGAACCACTGAAGCTTTCTTT. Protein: CASSPPRGTTEAFF.